This TCR beta chain was observed in a study of blood T cells in healthy people across ages (dated by TCRdb to between 2014 and 2017). In terms of the full investigation: Template switching captured roughly one uniquely barcoded TCR beta cDNA molecule per two T cells in model experiments. To track age-related changes in TCR beta repertoire diversity, the study relied on deep sequencing normalized with unique cDNA molecular identifiers. Donors were grouped into four age groups: young (average roughly 15 years), middle-aged (39), aged (about 60) and long-lived (around 80). To avoid experimental bias, donors of different ages were distributed randomly across sequencing lanes. Two additional independent replicas of 1 million unique cDNA reads from the same blood draw were analyzed for two donors (one aged 18 to 29 and one aged 80 or older).

What the research found in general, with its limitations: Because the CMV infection status of the donors was unknown, age-related changes in expanded clonotypes may potentially have been confounded. As age increased, observed TCR beta diversity per million T cells dropped in a roughly linear way, and a significant reduction was already evident by age 40. Total diversity estimates from one million sequenced T cells were considered lower bounds and underestimates. Compared with the aged group, more naive CD4+ T cells, fewer expanded clones and increased TCR diversity were shown by the long-lived group, suggesting age selection. A strong correlation was found between observed TCR beta diversity and the percentage of naive T cells measured by flow cytometry. Because profiling used bulk unsorted PBMCs, naive and antigen-experienced compartments could not be compared conclusively.

The method behind the library was 5' RACE. Sequencer: Illumina HiSeq 2500. A second PCR of about 6 to 11 cycles was performed with a sample-barcoded 5' primer and a J-beta primer mix. Each TCR beta cDNA molecule received a unique molecular identifier from a template-switch 5' adaptor carrying 12 random nucleotides. At least 2.5 million CDR3-containing paired-end reads were obtained from each sample. The Mint cDNA synthesis kit, primed by a TRBC-specific oligonucleotide, was used to synthesize first-strand cDNA from all RNA. All cDNA was treated with uracil-DNA glycosylase and then went through a first 18-cycle PCR with the universal primers M1SS and BC2_uni_R. The original pipeline was this. Each sample was normalized by randomly selecting 1 million high-quality reads, each carrying a distinct molecular identifier. Reads sharing molecular identifiers were discarded rather than binned into consensus sequences. MiTCR, run with a Q25 quality threshold and the strictest error-elimination algorithm, handled CDR3 identification, clonotype clustering and error correction. A nonparametric unseen species model with Euler transformation was used to estimate a lower bound on total TCR beta diversity. TCRdb reprocessing: public reads trimmed at Q25 with fastp, clones called with MiXCR, in-frame beta chains kept. One record per CDR3 amino acid sequence lists the most common genes and DNA. The V and J calls reflect TCRdb's pipeline rather than the authors' work. This sample is represented by some 780,000 distinct CDR3 sequences; roughly three fifths of them were singletons. Of the sample, about 26% falls within the top ten clones.

For CDR1 and CDR2, the germline V gene lists ENHRY and SYGVKD. The cysteine opens and the phenylalanine closes a CDR3 of 16 amino acids. The DNA shown is the 48-base CDR3, in frame from base 1. Trimming costs V 4 bases and J 1 base, and their ends lie 11 bases apart. In this sample, this clonotype turned up a few times. The clone's antigen remains unknown. Per-nucleotide qualities are absent, and no much larger clonotype sits a single base away. Donors were a few dozen systemically healthy Caucasian individuals from Russia aged 6 to 90 years. Each donor gave roughly 9 milliliters of peripheral blood, drawn into EDTA-treated Vacutainer tubes. Ficoll-Paque density-gradient centrifugation was used to isolate PBMCs, with at least 6.5 million per sample. Total RNA, at least 6 micrograms per sample, was extracted from PBMCs with Trizol reagent. For every donor, an aliquot of PBMCs went through flow cytometry to measure the percentages of naive CD45RAhigh/CD27high T cells.

Sequenced input: blood. The V and J segments used are TRBV10-3 and TRBJ2-6, with no reliable assignment of the D segment. The receptor comes from a man aged 35-49 years in good health. The CDR3 sequence is CAISGERSSGANVLTF. The DNA sequence follows: TGTGCCATCAGTGGCGAAAGGTCGTCTGGGGCCAACGTCCTGACTTTC.